These T cell receptor beta chains were read from a single sample in a study of T cells expressing NK-cell markers. Following a re-call of the 5' RACE reads, TCRdb has one entry per CDR3 protein and lacks DNA. The listing records roughly 280,000 distinct CDR3 sequences. The sequenced sample consisted of blood T cells: a sorted CD56 or NKG2C T cell subset, CD4+ or CD8+ T cells, or bulk PBMC T cells (not recorded which). Receptors were obtained from a man younger than 35 in good health. CDR3s include the opening cysteine and the closing phenylalanine or tryptophan.

length	V	J	CDR3
15	TRBV6-1	TRBJ2-2	CASRQLRDRGGELFF
14	TRBV20-1	TRBJ1-3	CSAPGSSSGNTIYF
16	TRBV20-1	TRBJ2-3	CSAGTGLAKLADTQYF
15	TRBV5-5	TRBJ2-1	CASSLGTGTYNEQFF
13	TRBV6-1	TRBJ2-4	CASSQKQGFIQYF
13	TRBV24-1	TRBJ1-1	CATRGLGGTEAFF
16	TRBV7-2	TRBJ2-4	CASSPQVAAGGNIQYF
18	TRBV12-3/TRBV12-4	TRBJ2-2	CASSYRTSGREATGELFF
14	TRBV5-4	TRBJ2-5	CASSLEQRGETQYF
12	TRBV15	TRBJ2-7	CATARTSYEQYF
13	TRBV20-1	TRBJ2-5	CSASMLAGEGQYF
19	TRBV19	TRBJ2-1	CASSIRAGERPYTYNEQFF
15	TRBV20-1	TRBJ2-4	CSASALAGAKNIQYF
15	TRBV12-3/TRBV12-4	TRBJ2-2	CASRTGISNTGELFF
14	TRBV20-1	TRBJ1-5	CSAGRDLSDQPQHF
15	TRBV18	TRBJ2-7	CASSPHMEAYYEQYF
18	TRBV28	TRBJ2-1	CASSLSSRLLAGYNEQFF
16	TRBV11-2	TRBJ1-2	CASSSIRGGGAYGYTF
14	TRBV3-1	TRBJ2-5	CASSRAGRQETQYF
13	TRBV5-1	TRBJ2-7	CASSNGLPGEQYF
14	TRBV7-2	TRBJ2-1	CASSRAGVGGSEFF
13	TRBV12-3/TRBV12-4	TRBJ1-2	CASSYKTVRGYTF
12	TRBV29-1	TRBJ2-4	CSVAREDNIQYF
15	TRBV18	TRBJ2-2	CASSPGTGNTGELFF
12	TRBV20-1	TRBJ1-2	CSARILDYGYTF
17	TRBV20-1	TRBJ2-5	CSARDRYKQGWGETQYF
17	TRBV19	TRBJ2-1	CASSIRRLAGQSNEQFF
17	TRBV5-5	TRBJ1-3	CASSLQIGIRSGNTIYF
14	TRBV7-9	TRBJ1-4	CASSLEATTGKLFF
15	TRBV2	TRBJ2-3	CASRRLAGGPDTQYF
13	TRBV4-3	TRBJ2-7	CASSQGDMYEQYF
15	TRBV5-1	TRBJ2-1	CASTEWGWENNEQFF
13	TRBV29-1	TRBJ1-5	CSVATVGNQPQHF
15	TRBV7-2	TRBJ2-3	CASSFALALTDTQYF
15	TRBV5-6	TRBJ2-5	CASSATGKFQETQYF
16	TRBV6-1	TRBJ2-7	CASSEGRTSGTYEQYF
17	TRBV4-2	TRBJ2-5	CASSQDGAGGYQETQYF
11	TRBV11-2	TRBJ1-2	CASGTVYGYTF
13	TRBV30	TRBJ2-1	CAWSVLTSNEQFF
17	TRBV5-1	TRBJ2-3	CASSLKAGGPSTDTQYF
17	TRBV5-1	TRBJ2-3	CASSFTHRQGVLDTQYF
16	TRBV5-1	TRBJ2-1	CASSLGGLANYNEQFF
17	TRBV4-2	TRBJ2-3	CASSQLGLASSLDTQYF
15	TRBV7-7	TRBJ2-3	CASSLGPTGTDTQYF
12	TRBV20-1	TRBJ1-4	CSAPRDNEKLFF
13	TRBV12-3/TRBV12-4	TRBJ2-7	CASSPSRFYEQYF
12	TRBV6-5	TRBJ2-7	CASSAGLWEQYF
18	TRBV7-8	TRBJ1-2	CASSLASSRTGGAHGYTF
19	TRBV18	TRBJ2-2	CASSPPPRGKPLYTGELFF
12	TRBV9	TRBJ2-2	CASSGGRGELFF
15	TRBV5-1	TRBJ2-1	CASSYGTTSYNEQFF
13	TRBV23-1	TRBJ2-1	CASSQSTGNEQFF
14	TRBV30	TRBJ2-3	CAWSVGGGTDTQYF
12	TRBV29-1	TRBJ2-7	CSVGKRGQEQYF
13	TRBV20-1	TRBJ2-3	CSATSQNTDTQYF
15	TRBV12-3/TRBV12-4	TRBJ2-3	CASSQLAASTDTQYF
15	TRBV5-5	TRBJ2-2	CASSLVGLRTGELFF
16	TRBV18	TRBJ2-7	CASSLSTGMRGYEQYF
13	TRBV29-1	TRBJ2-7	CSLPRREGLEQYF